This T cell receptor (beta chain) was sequenced for a study of blood T cell repertoires in COVID-19. Data came from immunoSEQ multiplex PCR; TCRdb stores just in-frame clones and leaves some out. Here the sample spans over 250,000 clones, approximately 89% being singletons. The germline CDR1 and CDR2 sequences are SGHRS and YFSETQ. The CDR3 length is 15 residues. The V and J ends lost 3 bases and 4 bases, in that order; junction bases with no gene match: 8. Sequenced material: PBMCs or T cells enriched from blood (not recorded which). The rearrangement links TRBV5-1 to TRBJ2-3, with 7 positions matching TRBD1. The origin of this receptor is a woman aged 18-29 years who had recovered from COVID-19. CDR3 sequence reads: CASSSTGQTADTQYF. CDR3 in DNA: TGCGCCAGCAGCTCAACGGGACAGACGGCAGATACGCAGTATTTT.